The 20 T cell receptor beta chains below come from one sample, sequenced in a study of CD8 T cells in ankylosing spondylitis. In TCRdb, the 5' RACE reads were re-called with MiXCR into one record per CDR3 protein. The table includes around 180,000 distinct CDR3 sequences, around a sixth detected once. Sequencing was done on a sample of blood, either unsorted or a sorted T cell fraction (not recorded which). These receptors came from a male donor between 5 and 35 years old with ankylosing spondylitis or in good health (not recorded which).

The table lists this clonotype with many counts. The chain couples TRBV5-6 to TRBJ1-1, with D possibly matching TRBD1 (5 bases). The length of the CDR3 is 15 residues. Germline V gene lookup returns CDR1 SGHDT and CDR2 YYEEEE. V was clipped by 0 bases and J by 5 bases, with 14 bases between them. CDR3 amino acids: CASSLAPGSGTEAFF. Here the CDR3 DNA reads TGTGCCAGCAGCTTGGCCCCAGGGTCGGGAACTGAAGCTTTCTTT.

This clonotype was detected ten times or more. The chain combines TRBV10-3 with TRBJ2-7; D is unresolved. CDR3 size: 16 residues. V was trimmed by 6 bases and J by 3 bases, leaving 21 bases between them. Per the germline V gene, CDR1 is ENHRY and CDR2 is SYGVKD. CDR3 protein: CAISGPTSAGSYEQYF. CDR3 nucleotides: TGTGCCATCAGCGGCCCGACTTCAGCCGGAAGCTACGAGCAGTACTTC.

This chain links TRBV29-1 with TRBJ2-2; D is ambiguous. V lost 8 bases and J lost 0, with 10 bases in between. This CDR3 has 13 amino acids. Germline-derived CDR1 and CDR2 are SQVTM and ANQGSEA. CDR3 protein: CSIPITNTGELFF. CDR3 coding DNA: TGCAGCATCCCTATCACGAACACCGGGGAGCTGTTTTTT.

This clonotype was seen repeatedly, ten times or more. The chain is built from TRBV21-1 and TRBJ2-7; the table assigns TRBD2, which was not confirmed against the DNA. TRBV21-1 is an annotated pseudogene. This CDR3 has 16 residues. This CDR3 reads CASSKVRVAGSYEQYF. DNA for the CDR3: TGTGCCAGCAGCAAAGTGAGAGTAGCGGGATCCTACGAGCAGTACTTC.

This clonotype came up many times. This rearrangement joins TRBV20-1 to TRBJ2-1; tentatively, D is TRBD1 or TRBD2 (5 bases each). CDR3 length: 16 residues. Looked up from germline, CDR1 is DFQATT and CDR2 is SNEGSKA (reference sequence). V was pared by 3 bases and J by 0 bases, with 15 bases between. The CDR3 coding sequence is TGCAGTGCTAGGGGGGTAGTGGCGGGCTCCTACAATGAGCAGTTCTTC. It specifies CSARGVVAGSYNEQFF.

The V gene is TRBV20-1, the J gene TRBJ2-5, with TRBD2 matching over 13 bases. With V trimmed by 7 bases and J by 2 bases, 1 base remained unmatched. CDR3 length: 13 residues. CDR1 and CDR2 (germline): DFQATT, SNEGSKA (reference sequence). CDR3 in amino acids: CSELAGGQETQYF. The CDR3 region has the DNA TGCAGTGAACTAGCGGGAGGGCAAGAGACCCAGTACTTC.

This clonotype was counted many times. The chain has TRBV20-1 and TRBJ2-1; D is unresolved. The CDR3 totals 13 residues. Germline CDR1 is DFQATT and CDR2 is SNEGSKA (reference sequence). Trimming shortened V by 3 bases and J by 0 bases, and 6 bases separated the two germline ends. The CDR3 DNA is TGCAGTGCTAGCGCTCCCTCCTACAATGAGCAGTTCTTC. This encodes CSASAPSYNEQFF.

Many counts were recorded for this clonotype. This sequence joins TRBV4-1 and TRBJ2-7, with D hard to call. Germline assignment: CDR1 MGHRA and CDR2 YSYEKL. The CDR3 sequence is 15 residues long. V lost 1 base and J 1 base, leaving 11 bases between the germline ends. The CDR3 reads CASSQGKGGSYEQYV. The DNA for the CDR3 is TGCGCCAGCAGCCAAGGGAAGGGTGGGTCCTACGAGCAGTACGTC.

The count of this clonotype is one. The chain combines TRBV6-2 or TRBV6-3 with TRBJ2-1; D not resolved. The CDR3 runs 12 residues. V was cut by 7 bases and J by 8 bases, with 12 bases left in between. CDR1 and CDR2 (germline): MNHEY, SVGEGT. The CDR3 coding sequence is TGTGCCAGCAAAGCCGGGTCCCATGAGCAGTTCTTC. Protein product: CASKAGSHEQFF.

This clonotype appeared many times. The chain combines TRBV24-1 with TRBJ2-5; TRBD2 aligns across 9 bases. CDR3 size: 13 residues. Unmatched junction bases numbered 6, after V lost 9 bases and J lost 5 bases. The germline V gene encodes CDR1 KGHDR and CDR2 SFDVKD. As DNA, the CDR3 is TGTGCCACCGGGCTAGCGGGAAGGGAGACCCAGTACTTC. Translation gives CATGLAGRETQYF.

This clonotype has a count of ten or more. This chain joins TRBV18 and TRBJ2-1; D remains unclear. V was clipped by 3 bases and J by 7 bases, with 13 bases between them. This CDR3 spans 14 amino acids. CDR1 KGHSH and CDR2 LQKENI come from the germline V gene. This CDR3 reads CASSPIRAANEQFF. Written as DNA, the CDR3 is TGTGCCAGCTCACCCATTCGGGCGGCGAATGAGCAGTTCTTC.

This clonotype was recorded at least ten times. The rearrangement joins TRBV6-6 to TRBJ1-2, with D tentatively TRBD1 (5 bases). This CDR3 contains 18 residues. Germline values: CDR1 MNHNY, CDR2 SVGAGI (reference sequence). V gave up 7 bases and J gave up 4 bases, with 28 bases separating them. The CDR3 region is CASNHHSFPEGVIYGYTF. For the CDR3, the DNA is TGTGCCAGCAATCACCATTCCTTTCCAGAAGGGGTTATCTATGGCTACACCTTC.

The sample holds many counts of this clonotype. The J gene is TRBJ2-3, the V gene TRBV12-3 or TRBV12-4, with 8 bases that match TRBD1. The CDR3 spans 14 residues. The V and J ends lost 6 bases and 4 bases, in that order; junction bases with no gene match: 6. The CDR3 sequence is CASRGDRNPDTQYF. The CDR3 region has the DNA TGTGCCAGCAGAGGGGACAGGAACCCAGATACGCAGTATTTT.

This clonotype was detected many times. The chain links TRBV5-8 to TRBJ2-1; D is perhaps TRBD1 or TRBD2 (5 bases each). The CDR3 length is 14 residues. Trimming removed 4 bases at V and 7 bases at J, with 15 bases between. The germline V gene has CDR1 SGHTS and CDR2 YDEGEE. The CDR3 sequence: CASSPLAGRNEQFF. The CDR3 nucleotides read TGTGCCAGCAGCCCTCTAGCAGGGCGTAATGAGCAGTTCTTC.

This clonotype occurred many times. The CDR3 bases are TGTGCCAGCAGTAAGGCGGCGGGGGGCGGTGAGCAGTTCTTC. Translation: CASSKAAGGGEQFF. The V gene is TRBV25-1, the J gene TRBJ2-1; 8 bases are a match to TRBD2. The CDR3 covers 14 residues. The V and J ends lost 5 bases and 9 bases, in that order; junction bases with no gene match: 9. Germline loops: CDR1 MGHDK, CDR2 SYGVNS.

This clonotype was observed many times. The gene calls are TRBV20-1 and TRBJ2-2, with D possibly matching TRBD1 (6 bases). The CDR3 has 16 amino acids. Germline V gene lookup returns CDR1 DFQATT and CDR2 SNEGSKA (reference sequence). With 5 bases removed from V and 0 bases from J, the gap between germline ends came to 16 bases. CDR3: CSAPDAGTSNTGELFF. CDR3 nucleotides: TGCAGTGCTCCAGATGCCGGGACATCGAACACCGGGGAGCTGTTTTTT.

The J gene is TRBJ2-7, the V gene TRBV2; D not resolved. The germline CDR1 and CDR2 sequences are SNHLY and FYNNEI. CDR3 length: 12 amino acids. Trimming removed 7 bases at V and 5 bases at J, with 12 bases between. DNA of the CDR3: TGTGCCAGCAACCTGGGCAGGAACGAGCAGTACGTC. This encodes CASNLGRNEQYV.

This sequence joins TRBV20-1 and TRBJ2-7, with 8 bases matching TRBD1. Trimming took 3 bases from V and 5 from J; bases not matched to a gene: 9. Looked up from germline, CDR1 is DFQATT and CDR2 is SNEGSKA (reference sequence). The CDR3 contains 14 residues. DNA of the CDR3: TGCAGTGCTAGCGGACAGGGCGGCGTGGACGAGCAGTACTTC. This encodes CSASGQGGVDEQYF.

The CDR3 DNA follows: TGCAGTGCCAGAACCCCACTAGCGGGAGAAGAGGAGCAGTTCTTC. This codes for CSARTPLAGEEEQFF. V and J are TRBV20-1 and TRBJ2-1; 11 bases are a match to TRBD2. From germline, CDR1 is DFQATT and CDR2 SNEGSKA (reference sequence). The CDR3 is 15 residues long. V lost 6 bases and J lost 10; bases outside the gene matches: 14.

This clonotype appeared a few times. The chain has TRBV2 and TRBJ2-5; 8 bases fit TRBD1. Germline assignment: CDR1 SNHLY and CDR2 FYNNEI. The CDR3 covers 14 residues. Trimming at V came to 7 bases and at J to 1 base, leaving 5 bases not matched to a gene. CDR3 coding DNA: TGTGCCAGCAAAAGGGACAGGCCCCAAGAGACCCAGTACTTC. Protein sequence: CASKRDRPQETQYF.